These 28 T cell receptor beta chains originate from one sample sequenced in a study of control samples from healthy donors and cancer patients. Here immunoSEQ multiplex PCR was the method, and the copy in TCRdb shows in-frame clones only, minus some. The sample yields roughly 160,000 clones, 94% seen once. Sequences were obtained from PBMCs. Receptor source: a man aged 60 to 75 with colorectal cancer.

V usage is TRBV27 and J usage is TRBJ1-3, with D possibly matching TRBD1 (5 bases). Trimming removed 5 bases at V and 4 bases at J, with 9 bases between. Germline values: CDR1 MNHEY, CDR2 SMNVEV (reference sequence). This CDR3 is 13 amino acids long. The CDR3 DNA reads TGTGCCAGCAGTCAAGGGGTGGGAAACACCATATATTTT. Its translation: CASSQGVGNTIYF.

The genes are TRBV6-5 and TRBJ1-6; D ambiguous. Germline V gene data show CDR1 as MNHEY and CDR2 as SVGAGI. V lost 2 bases, J lost 3 bases, and 2 bases lay in between. This CDR3 spans 13 amino acids. CDR3 loop: CASSYDYNSPLHF. The CDR3 DNA reads as TGTGCCAGCAGTTACGACTATAATTCACCCCTCCACTTT.

J is TRBJ1-2 and V is TRBV24-1; D is possibly TRBD1 (5 bases). V shed 3 bases and J shed 8 bases, with 15 bases lying between them. Germline CDR1 and CDR2: KGHDR and SFDVKD. The CDR3 is 14 amino acids. For the CDR3, the DNA is TGTGCCACCAGTGATCCCGGGACTGCTCCGGGCTACACCTTC. Its protein product is CATSDPGTAPGYTF.

V and J are TRBV11-2 and TRBJ2-7, with D uncertain. The V end was cut by 3 bases, the J end by 0 bases, with 6 bases between. This CDR3 region has 13 residues. The germline V gene has CDR1 SGHAT and CDR2 FQNNGV. CDR3 region: CASSFAPSYEQYF. In nucleotides, the CDR3 is TGTGCCAGCAGCTTTGCCCCCTCCTACGAGCAGTACTTC.

The chain employs TRBV6-5 and TRBJ1-6; 10 nucleotides align to TRBD1. V shed 7 bases, J shed 7 bases, and the junction held 4 bases outside the gene matches. Looked up from germline, CDR1 is MNHEY and CDR2 is SVGAGI. The CDR3 has 14 amino acids. The CDR3: CASTVDRGNSPLHF. As DNA, the CDR3 is TGTGCCAGCACCGTGGACAGGGGGAATTCACCCCTCCACTTT.

The chain carries TRBV6-4 and TRBJ1-1, with 8 nucleotides matching TRBD1. The CDR3 is made up of 17 amino acids. V was pared by 6 bases and J by 1 base, with 13 bases of the junction left unmatched. Looked up from germline, CDR1 is MRHNA and CDR2 is SNTAGT. The CDR3 is CASSSPQGASRNTEAFF. The CDR3 DNA sequence: TGTGCCAGCAGCTCCCCTCAGGGGGCATCTAGGAACACTGAAGCTTTCTTT.

Here the CDR3 reads CSVVLESNYGYTF. Written as DNA, the CDR3 is TGCAGCGTGGTCCTCGAGAGTAACTATGGCTACACCTTC. This chain joins TRBV29-1 and TRBJ1-2; D gene ambiguous. The CDR3 runs 13 residues. Germline V gives CDR1 SQVTM, CDR2 ANQGSEA. V lost 6 bases to trimming and J lost 1 base, with 12 bases between them.

The sample holds one count of this clone. CDR3 residues: CASSPDGLYGYTF. In DNA, the CDR3 is TGTGCCAGCAGTCCGGACGGGCTCTATGGCTACACCTTC. The chain combines TRBV6-5 with TRBJ1-2; D unresolved. Germline V CDR1 and CDR2: MNHEY, SVGAGI. V gave up 5 bases and J gave up 4 bases, with 11 bases separating them. The CDR3 covers 13 residues.

This rearrangement joins TRBV2 to TRBJ1-6, with D maybe TRBD1 (5 bases). Trimming left V 4 bases short and J 6 bases short, with 13 bases between. This CDR3 contains 15 residues. From germline, CDR1 is SNHLY and CDR2 FYNNEI. CDR3: CASSGGRDANSPLHF. In nucleotides, the CDR3 is TGTGCCAGCAGTGGAGGAAGGGACGCTAATTCACCCCTCCACTTT.

V is TRBV7-9 and J is TRBJ2-3; D might be TRBD1 (5 bases). CDR1 is SEHNR, CDR2 FQNEAQ, per germline (reference sequence). The CDR3 is made up of 15 amino acids. Trimming cost V 1 base and J 2 bases, with 10 bases left between them. The CDR3 coding sequence is TGTGCCAGCAGCTTAGACCAGGGTACCACAGATACGCAGTATTTT. Amino acid sequence: CASSLDQGTTDTQYF.

The chain uses TRBV6-5 and TRBJ2-1, with D possibly being TRBD1 (5 bases). Trimming cost V 2 bases and J 6 bases, with 17 bases left between them. Germline-derived CDR1 and CDR2 are MNHEY and SVGAGI. This CDR3 has 16 residues. The CDR3 DNA sequence: TGTGCCAGCAGTTACGAAGCAACGACAGCTATCAATGAGCAGTTCTTC. Its translation: CASSYEATTAINEQFF.

The chain carries TRBV5-1 and TRBJ1-4; perhaps TRBD1 as D (5 bases). V was pared by 4 bases and J by 3 bases, with 22 bases between. Germline CDR1 SGHRS, CDR2 YFSETQ. The CDR3 loop spans 18 amino acids. CDR3: CASSIRDTSSVANEKLFF. Written as DNA, the CDR3 is TGCGCCAGCAGCATCAGGGATACATCTTCCGTCGCTAATGAAAAACTGTTTTTT.

The V gene is TRBV7-2, the J gene TRBJ1-3; D is unclear. The CDR3 has 15 residues. Deletions cut 6 bases from V and 1 base from J, with 13 bases between. CDR1 and CDR2 from the germline V gene are SGHTA and FQGNSA. CDR3 in DNA: TGTGCCAGCAGTCTAGTTACGGGGTCTGGAAACACCATATATTTT. Translation gives CASSLVTGSGNTIYF.

The V gene is TRBV12-3 or TRBV12-4, the J gene TRBJ1-1, with 7 positions matching TRBD1. V shed 7 bases and J 5 bases; nucleotides not matched to a gene: 7. This CDR3 comprises 13 residues. Written as DNA, the CDR3 is TGTGCCAGCAACAGGGGCGGTTGGACTGAAGCTTTCTTT. Encoded protein: CASNRGGWTEAFF.

This clone has only one observation. The gene calls are TRBV30 and TRBJ1-1; D is unclear. In germline, CDR1 is GTSNPN, CDR2 SVGIG (reference sequence). The CDR3 is made up of 13 amino acids. Trimming removed 2 bases from V and 3 bases from J, with 10 bases in between. CDR3 sequence (DNA): TGTGCCTGGAGTTATCAGCAAGACACTGAAGCTTTCTTT. Translation gives CAWSYQQDTEAFF.

J is TRBJ2-7 and V is TRBV27; D gene uncertain. Germline V gene data show CDR1 as MNHEY and CDR2 as SMNVEV (reference sequence). This CDR3 has 13 amino acids. Trimming cost V 2 bases and J 3 bases, with 8 bases left between them. The CDR3 loop is CASSLGQFYEQYF. Written as DNA, the CDR3 is TGTGCCAGCAGTTTAGGGCAGTTCTACGAGCAGTACTTC.

V usage is TRBV25-1 and J usage is TRBJ2-5; 9 bases line up with TRBD1. The J segment lost 3 bases and the V segment lost 0 bases, leaving 11 bases of the junction unmatched. Germline V gene data show CDR1 as MGHDK and CDR2 as SYGVNS. The CDR3 length is 18 residues. The CDR3 spells CASSEYPPTGGIEETQYF. CDR3 DNA sequence: TGTGCCAGCAGTGAATATCCCCCGACAGGGGGAATTGAAGAGACCCAGTACTTC. The entire variable domain, with the rest obtained from reference TRBV25-1 and TRBJ2-5, is as follows: EADIYQTPRYLVIGTGKKITLECSQTMGHDKMYWYQQDPGMELHLIHYSYGVNSTEKGDLSSESTVSRIRTEHFPLTLESARPSHTSQYLCASSEYPPTGGIEETQYFGPGTRLLVL.

The chain carries TRBV7-2 and TRBJ2-2, with D possibly matching TRBD2 (5 bases). The V end lost 1 base, the J end lost 0 bases, and 18 bases lay between the germline ends. CDR1 and CDR2 (germline): SGHTA, FQGNSA. The CDR3 sequence is 19 residues long. CDR3 sequence: CASSLEAIRGLTNTGELFF. DNA for the CDR3: TGTGCCAGCAGCTTAGAAGCCATTCGGGGTCTAACGAACACCGGGGAGCTGTTTTTT.

In its sample, this clone was seen once. The CDR3 region is CAISQTTGDYGYTF. The CDR3, as DNA: TGTGCCATCAGCCAGACGACAGGGGACTATGGCTACACCTTC. The J gene is TRBJ1-2, the V gene TRBV10-3, with 8 bases matching TRBD1. V lost 6 bases, J lost 3 bases, and 6 bases stayed unmatched. This CDR3 comprises 14 residues. Per germline, CDR1 ENHRY and CDR2 SYGVKD.

The chain recombines TRBV6-6 with TRBJ2-1, with 8 bases fitting TRBD2. J was trimmed by 4 bases and V by 2 bases; bases with no gene match: 4. This CDR3 contains 15 residues. Per germline, CDR1 MNHNY and CDR2 SVGAGI (reference sequence). The CDR3: CASSYLAGTYNEQFF. CDR3 nucleotides: TGTGCCAGCAGTTACCTAGCGGGCACTTACAATGAGCAGTTCTTC.

This rearrangement joins TRBV5-4 to TRBJ2-3; 8 bases are a match to TRBD1. CDR3 size: 20 residues. CDR1 SGHNT and CDR2 YYREEE come from the germline V gene (reference sequence). After removal of 3 bases from V and 1 base from J, the junction contained 19 bases not matched to a gene. CDR3 residues: CASSSLTGQGGGTGTDTQYF. The CDR3 DNA follows: TGTGCCAGCAGCTCCCTGACTGGACAGGGAGGAGGAACGGGCACAGATACGCAGTATTTT.

The rearrangement joins TRBV6-5 to TRBJ2-1; 10 bases are shared with TRBD2. V was pared by 5 bases and J by 4 bases, with 2 bases of the junction left unmatched. The CDR3 extends over 14 amino acids. Germline loops: CDR1 MNHEY, CDR2 SVGAGI. The DNA for the CDR3 is TGTGCCAGCAGTCCTAGCGGGGGATACAATGAGCAGTTCTTC. This codes for CASSPSGGYNEQFF.

V usage is TRBV5-4 and J usage is TRBJ2-1; 10 bases match TRBD2. The length of the CDR3 is 15 residues. Germline CDR1 SGHNT, CDR2 YYREEE (reference sequence). V shed 1 base, J shed 9 bases, and the junction held 7 bases outside the gene matches. CDR3 region: CASSLRLAGAGEQFF. The CDR3 nucleotides are TGTGCCAGCAGCTTGCGGCTAGCGGGGGCGGGTGAGCAGTTCTTC.

The J gene is TRBJ1-4, the V gene TRBV3-1 (or the pseudogene TRBV3-2); D possibly corresponds to TRBD1 (5 bases). V lost 3 bases, J lost 8 bases, and 13 bases lay in between. The CDR3 is 14 amino acids. Germline CDR1 LGHDT, CDR2 YNNKEL (reference sequence). The CDR3 reads CASSHPRDAEKLFF. In DNA form, the CDR3 reads TGTGCCAGCAGCCACCCCAGGGACGCCGAAAAACTGTTTTTT.

This clone appeared once. This chain connects TRBV9 to TRBJ1-5, with D perhaps matching TRBD1 (5 bases). CDR1 is SGDLS and CDR2 is YYNGEE in the germline V gene. The V end was cut by 4 bases, the J end by 2 bases, with 16 bases between. CDR3 size: 16 residues. CDR3 amino acids: CASSPLDGGGNQPQHF. The CDR3 nucleotides are TGTGCCAGCAGCCCGCTTGATGGGGGTGGCAATCAGCCCCAGCATTTT.

The genes are TRBV19 and TRBJ2-7; TRBD1 agrees at 11 bases. CDR1 and CDR2 from the germline V gene are LNHDA and SQIVND (reference sequence). The ends lost 6 bases at V and 3 bases at J; junction bases unmatched: 4. This CDR3 region has 14 residues. CDR3 amino acids: CASSRTGGNYEQYF. As DNA, the CDR3 is TGTGCCAGTAGCAGGACAGGGGGCAACTACGAGCAGTACTTC.

This chain joins TRBV29-1 and TRBJ1-2; D is uncertain. The CDR3 length is 12 residues. The germline CDR1 and CDR2 sequences are SQVTM and ANQGSEA. The CDR3 DNA follows: TGCGTACCTGGCGGGCAGGACTATGGCTACACCTTC. Translated: CVPGGQDYGYTF.

This rearrangement joins TRBV24-1 to TRBJ2-1; possibly TRBD1 for D (5 bases). V dropped 3 bases and J dropped 5 bases, with 7 bases sitting between them. The CDR3 loop spans 13 amino acids. Germline V lookup: CDR1 KGHDR, CDR2 SFDVKD. CDR3 loop: CATSDPGNNEQFF. DNA of the CDR3: TGTGCCACCAGTGATCCAGGGAACAATGAGCAGTTCTTC.